This record looks at one T cell receptor (beta chain) sequence and its context. The data were obtained in a study of blood T cell repertoires in COVID-19. The V and J ends lost 5 bases and 9 bases respectively, with 17 bases between them. The CDR3 is made up of 15 amino acids. The V gene's germline CDR1 is MNHEY and CDR2 SVGAGI. TCRdb's copy holds only in-frame clones and misses some; the assay was immunoSEQ multiplex PCR. The table lists approximately 120,000 clones, around four fifths of them singletons. This clonotype was sampled from a man between 60 and 70 years old with acute or convalescent COVID-19. Source material: peripheral blood. The chain links TRBV6-5 to TRBJ1-6; D ambiguous. For the CDR3, the DNA is TGTGCCAGCAGTCGGACGGACGGGGAAATTTCACCCCTCCACTTT. Translated, it gives CASSRTDGEISPLHF.